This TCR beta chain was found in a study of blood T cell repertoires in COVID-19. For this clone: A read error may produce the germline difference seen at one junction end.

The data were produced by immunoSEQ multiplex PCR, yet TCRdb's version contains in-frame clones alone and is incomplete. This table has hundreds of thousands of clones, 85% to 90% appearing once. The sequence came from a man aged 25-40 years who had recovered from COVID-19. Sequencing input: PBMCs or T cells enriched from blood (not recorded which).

The CDR3 loop reads CSAEKDRGGYNEQFF. CDR3 nucleotide sequence: TGCAGCGCTGAAAAGGACAGGGGGGGCTACAATGAGCAGTTCTTC. The chain links TRBV29-1 to TRBJ2-1; 10 bases map to TRBD1. This CDR3 spans 15 amino acids. Per the germline V gene, CDR1 is SQVTM and CDR2 is ANQGSEA.